The TCR beta chain described here comes from a study of high-grade serous ovarian cancer treatment subgroups. Assay used: immunoSEQ multiplex PCR; TCRdb lists only in-frame clones, some missing. The repertoire holds approximately 17,000 clones, with 73% as singletons. The V segment lost 7 bases and the J segment 1 base; nucleotides outside the gene matches: 9. Germline V gene data show CDR1 as SQVTM and CDR2 as ANQGSEA. This CDR3 has 15 residues. The tumor samples were collected prior to definitive surgery or chemotherapy. This clone was counted a single time. Sequencing was done on a sample of tumor tissue. The rearrangement joins TRBV29-1 to TRBJ1-2; 10 bases align to TRBD1. The clonotype was recovered from a human donor with high-grade serous ovarian cancer. The chain's CDR3 is CSAGDRGGVNYGYTF. CDR3 nucleotides: TGCAGCGCCGGGGACAGGGGTGGGGTTAACTATGGCTACACCTTC.